Listed below are T cell receptor beta chains from one sample, sequenced in a study of radiotherapy plus CTLA-4 blockade in lung cancer. Libraries were prepared by immunoSEQ multiplex PCR; TCRdb keeps only in-frame clonotypes and omits some of them. The sample includes tens of thousands of clones, approximately 81% of them seen just once. The material sequenced was peripheral blood, taken from a patient treated with radiotherapy plus ipilimumab. Receptors were obtained from a human donor with non-small cell lung cancer that progressed on radiotherapy plus ipilimumab. Both conserved end residues are part of each CDR3. Fields, in order: clone size, D gene, J gene, V gene, CDR3 DNA, CDR3 protein. D genes are given only for firm matches. The size field is filled for only some rows; it gives once, few, many or a size class.

size: NA; D: NA; J: TRBJ2-2; V: TRBV5-6; DNA: TGTGCCAGCAGCTTGGCTTATACAGGGACCGGGGAGCTGTTTTTT; CDR3: CASSLAYTGTGELFF
size: once; D: NA; J: TRBJ2-7; V: TRBV11-2; DNA: TGTGCCAGCAGCTCCGACGGGCTAGGGGGTTATTACGAGCAGTACTTC; CDR3: CASSSDGLGGYYEQYF
size: NA; D: TRBD1; J: TRBJ1-5; V: TRBV14; DNA: TGTGCCAGCAGTTACAGGGGGCTAGGACATCAGCCCCAGCATTTT; CDR3: CASSYRGLGHQPQHF
size: NA; D: NA; J: TRBJ2-1; V: TRBV2; DNA: TGTGCCAGCAAACCTAGAGGCGATGAGCAGTTCTTC; CDR3: CASKPRGDEQFF
size: NA; D: NA; J: TRBJ2-7; V: TRBV10-3; DNA: TGTGCCACCGATCCCGGGACGAACTACGAGCAGTACTTC; CDR3: CATDPGTNYEQYF
size: NA; D: TRBD1; J: TRBJ2-7; V: TRBV5-1; DNA: TGCGCCAGCAGCTTCACCGGGACAGGGCTCGACGAGCAGTACTTC; CDR3: CASSFTGTGLDEQYF
size: NA; D: TRBD1; J: TRBJ2-7; V: TRBV27; DNA: TGTGCCAGCAAGGGGACAGGGACTTTCCACGAGCAGTACTTC; CDR3: CASKGTGTFHEQYF
size: once; D: TRBD2; J: TRBJ2-7; V: TRBV28; DNA: TGTGCCAGCAGACCGCCAATCGGGGGGTTATACGAGCAGTACTTC; CDR3: CASRPPIGGLYEQYF
size: NA; D: NA; J: TRBJ2-2; V: TRBV7-9; DNA: TGTGCCAGCAGCGAGTCCCGGGACGGAGCTGCTGGGGAGCTGTTTTTT; CDR3: CASSESRDGAAGELFF
size: NA; D: NA; J: TRBJ1-5; V: TRBV4-1; DNA: TGCGCCAGCAGCCACCAGGTTAATAGCAATCAGCCCCAGCATTTT; CDR3: CASSHQVNSNQPQHF
size: NA; D: TRBD2; J: TRBJ2-7; V: TRBV11-1; DNA: TGTGCCAGCAGCTCGGGACTAGCGGGACACTACGAGCAGTACTTC; CDR3: CASSSGLAGHYEQYF
size: once; D: NA; J: TRBJ2-5; V: TRBV27; DNA: TGTGCCAGCAGTTTATCGGGACGGACGGGGGAGACCCAGTACTTC; CDR3: CASSLSGRTGETQYF
size: NA; D: NA; J: TRBJ2-7; V: TRBV2; DNA: TGTGCCAGCAGTGAATTTTTCGACGAGCAGTACTTC; CDR3: CASSEFFDEQYF